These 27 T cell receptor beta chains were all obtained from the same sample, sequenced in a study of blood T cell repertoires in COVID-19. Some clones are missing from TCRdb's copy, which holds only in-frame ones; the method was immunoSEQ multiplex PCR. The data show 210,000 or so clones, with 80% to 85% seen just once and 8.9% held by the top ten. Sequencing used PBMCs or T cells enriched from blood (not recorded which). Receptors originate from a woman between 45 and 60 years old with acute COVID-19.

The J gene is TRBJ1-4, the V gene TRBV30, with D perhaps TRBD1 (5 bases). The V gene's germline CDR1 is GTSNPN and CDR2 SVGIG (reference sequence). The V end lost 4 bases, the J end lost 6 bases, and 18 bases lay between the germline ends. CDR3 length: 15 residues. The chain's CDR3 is CAWNVRQLGDEKLFF. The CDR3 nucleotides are TGTGCCTGGAACGTGCGGCAGCTAGGGGATGAAAAACTGTTTTTT.

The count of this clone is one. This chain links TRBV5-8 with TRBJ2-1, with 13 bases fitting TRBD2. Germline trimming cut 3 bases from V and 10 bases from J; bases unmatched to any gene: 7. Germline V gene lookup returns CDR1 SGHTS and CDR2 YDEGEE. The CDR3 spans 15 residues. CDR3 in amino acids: CASSSGLAGVGEQFF. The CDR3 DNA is TGTGCCAGCAGCTCTGGACTAGCGGGAGTGGGAGAGCAGTTCTTC.

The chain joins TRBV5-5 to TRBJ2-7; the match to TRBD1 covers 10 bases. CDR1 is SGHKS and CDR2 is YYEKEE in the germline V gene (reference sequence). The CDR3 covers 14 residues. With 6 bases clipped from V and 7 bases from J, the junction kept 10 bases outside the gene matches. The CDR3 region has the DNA TGTGCCAGCACGATGGGACAGGGGATCGGGGAGCAGTACTTC. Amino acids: CASTMGQGIGEQYF.

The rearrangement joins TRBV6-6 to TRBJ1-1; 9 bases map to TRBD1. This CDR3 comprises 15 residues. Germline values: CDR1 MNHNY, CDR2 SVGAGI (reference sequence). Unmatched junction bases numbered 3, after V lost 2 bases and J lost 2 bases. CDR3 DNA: TGTGCCAGCAGTTACGGACAGGGGACCAACACTGAAGCTTTCTTT. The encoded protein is CASSYGQGTNTEAFF.

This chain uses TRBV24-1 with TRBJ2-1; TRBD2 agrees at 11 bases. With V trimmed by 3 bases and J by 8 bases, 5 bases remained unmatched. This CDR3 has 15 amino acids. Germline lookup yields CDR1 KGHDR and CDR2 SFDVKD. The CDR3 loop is CATSDPTSGSYEQFF. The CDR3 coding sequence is TGTGCCACCAGTGATCCTACTAGCGGGAGTTATGAGCAGTTCTTC.

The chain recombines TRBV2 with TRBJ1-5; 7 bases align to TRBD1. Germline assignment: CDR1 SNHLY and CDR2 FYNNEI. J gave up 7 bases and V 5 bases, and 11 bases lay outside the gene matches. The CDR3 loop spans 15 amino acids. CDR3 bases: TGTGCCAGCAGTTCGACAGGGCAAGCAGGCCAGCCCCAGCATTTT. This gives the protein CASSSTGQAGQPQHF.

CDR3 coding DNA: TGTGCCAGCAGCCGACCGGAGGCCCTAGCGGACGGCCTGTACTACGAGCAGTACTTC. Its translation: CASSRPEALADGLYYEQYF. The chain combines TRBV2 with TRBJ2-7, with 7 bases matching TRBD2. Germline CDR1 and CDR2: SNHLY and FYNNEI. The CDR3 contains 19 residues. The ends lost 6 bases at V and 3 bases at J; junction bases unmatched: 23.

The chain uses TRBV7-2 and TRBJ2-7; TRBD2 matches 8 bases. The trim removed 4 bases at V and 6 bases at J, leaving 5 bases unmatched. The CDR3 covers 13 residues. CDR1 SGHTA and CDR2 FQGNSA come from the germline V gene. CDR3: CASSSLRGGEQYF. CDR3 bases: TGTGCCAGCAGCTCCCTCCGGGGGGGCGAGCAGTACTTC.

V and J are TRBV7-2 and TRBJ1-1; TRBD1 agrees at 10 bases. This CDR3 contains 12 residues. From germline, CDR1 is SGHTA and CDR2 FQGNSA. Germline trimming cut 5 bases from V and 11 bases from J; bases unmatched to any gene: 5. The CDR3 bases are TGTGCCAGCAGCCCGGGACAGGGGCCGGCTTTCTTT. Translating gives CASSPGQGPAFF.

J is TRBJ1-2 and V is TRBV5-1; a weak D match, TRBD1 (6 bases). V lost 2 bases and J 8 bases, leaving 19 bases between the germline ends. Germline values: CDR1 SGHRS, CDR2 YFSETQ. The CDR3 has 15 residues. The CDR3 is CASSLNRVDTRGYTF. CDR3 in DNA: TGCGCCAGCAGCTTAAACAGGGTGGACACTCGGGGCTACACCTTC.

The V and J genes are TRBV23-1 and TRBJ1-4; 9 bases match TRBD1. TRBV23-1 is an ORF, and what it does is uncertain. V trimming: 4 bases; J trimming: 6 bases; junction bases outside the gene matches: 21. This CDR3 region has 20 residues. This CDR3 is CASSLSSRGTGLTVHEKLFF. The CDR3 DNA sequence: TGCGCCAGCAGTCTCTCGTCGCGAGGGACAGGGCTCACGGTCCATGAAAAACTGTTTTTT.

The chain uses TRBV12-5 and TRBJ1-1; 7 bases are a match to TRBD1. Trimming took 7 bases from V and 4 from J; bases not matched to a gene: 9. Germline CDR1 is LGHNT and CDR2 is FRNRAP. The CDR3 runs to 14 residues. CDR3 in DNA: TGTGCTAGTGCCCTGGGACAGCTGAGCACTGAAGCTTTCTTT. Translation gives CASALGQLSTEAFF. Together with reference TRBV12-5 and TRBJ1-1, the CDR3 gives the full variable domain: DARVTQTPRHKVTEMGQEVTMRCQPILGHNTVFWYRQTMMQGLELLAYFRNRAPLDDSGMPKDRFSAEMPDATLATLKIQPSEPRDSAVYFCASALGQLSTEAFFGQGTRLTVV.

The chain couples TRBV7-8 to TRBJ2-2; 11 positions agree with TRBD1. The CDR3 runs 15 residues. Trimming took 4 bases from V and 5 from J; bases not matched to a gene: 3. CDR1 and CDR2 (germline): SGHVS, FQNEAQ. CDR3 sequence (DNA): TGTGCCAGCAGCTGGGGGACAGGGGGGACCGGGGAGCTGTTTTTT. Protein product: CASSWGTGGTGELFF.

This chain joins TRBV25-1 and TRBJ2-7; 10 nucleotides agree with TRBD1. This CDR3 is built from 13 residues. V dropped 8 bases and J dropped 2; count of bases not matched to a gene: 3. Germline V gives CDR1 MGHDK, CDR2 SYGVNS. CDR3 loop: CASAGTGAYEQYF. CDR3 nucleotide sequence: TGTGCCAGCGCCGGGACAGGGGCCTACGAGCAGTACTTC.

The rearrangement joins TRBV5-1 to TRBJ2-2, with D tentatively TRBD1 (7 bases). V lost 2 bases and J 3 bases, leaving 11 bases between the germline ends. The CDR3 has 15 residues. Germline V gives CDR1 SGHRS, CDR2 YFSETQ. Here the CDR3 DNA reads TGCGCCAGCAGCTTAGGAGGGGGCGACACCGGGGAGCTGTTTTTT. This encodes CASSLGGGDTGELFF.

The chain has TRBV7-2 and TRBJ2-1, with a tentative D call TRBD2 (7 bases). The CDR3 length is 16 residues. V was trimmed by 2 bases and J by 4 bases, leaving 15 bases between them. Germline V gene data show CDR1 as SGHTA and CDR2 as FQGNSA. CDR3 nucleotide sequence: TGTGCCAGCAGCTTATTTGGGCGGGGGCCGTACAATGAGCAGTTCTTC. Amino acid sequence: CASSLFGRGPYNEQFF.

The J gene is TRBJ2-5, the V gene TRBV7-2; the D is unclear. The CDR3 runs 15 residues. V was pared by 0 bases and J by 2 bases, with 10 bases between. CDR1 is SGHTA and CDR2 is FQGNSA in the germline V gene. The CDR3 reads CASSLAMAVQETQYF. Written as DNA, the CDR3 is TGTGCCAGCAGCTTAGCGATGGCAGTACAAGAGACCCAGTACTTC. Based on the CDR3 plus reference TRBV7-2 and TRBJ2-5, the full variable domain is GAGVSQSPSNKVTEKGKDVELRCDPISGHTALYWYRQSLGQGLEFLIYFQGNSAPDKSGLPSDRFSAERTGGSVSTLTIQRTQQEDSAVYLCASSLAMAVQETQYFGPGTRLLVL.

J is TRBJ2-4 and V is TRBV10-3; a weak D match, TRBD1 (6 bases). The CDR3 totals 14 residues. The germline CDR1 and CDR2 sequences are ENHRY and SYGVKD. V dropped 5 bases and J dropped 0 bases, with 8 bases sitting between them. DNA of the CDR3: TGTGCCATCAGTCCAGGGGAAGCCAAAAACATTCAGTACTTC. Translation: CAISPGEAKNIQYF.

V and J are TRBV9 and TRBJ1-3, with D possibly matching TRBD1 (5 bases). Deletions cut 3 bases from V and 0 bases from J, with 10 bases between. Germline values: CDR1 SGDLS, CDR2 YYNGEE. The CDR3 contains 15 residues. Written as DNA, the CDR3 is TGTGCCAGCAGCGCCCCAAGGGGCTCTGGAAACACCATATATTTT. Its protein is CASSAPRGSGNTIYF. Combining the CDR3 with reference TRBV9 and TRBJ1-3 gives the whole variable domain DSGVTQTPKHLITATGQRVTLRCSPRSGDLSVYWYQQSLDQGLQFLIQYYNGEERAKGNILERFSAQQFPDLHSELNLSSLELGDSALYFCASSAPRGSGNTIYFGEGSWLTVV.

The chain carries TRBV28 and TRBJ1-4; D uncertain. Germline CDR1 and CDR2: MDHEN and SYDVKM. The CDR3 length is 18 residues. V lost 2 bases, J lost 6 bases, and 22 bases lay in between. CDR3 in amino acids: CASSLPRGAGYTHEKLFF. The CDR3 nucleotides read TGTGCCAGCAGTTTACCTCGTGGTGCCGGTTATACCCATGAAAAACTGTTTTTT.

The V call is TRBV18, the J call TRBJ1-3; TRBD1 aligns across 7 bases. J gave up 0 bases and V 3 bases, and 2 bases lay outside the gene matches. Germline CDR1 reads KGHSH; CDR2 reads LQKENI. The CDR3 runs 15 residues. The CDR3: CASSPPGGSGNTIYF. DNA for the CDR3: TGTGCCAGCTCACCTCCAGGGGGCTCTGGAAACACCATATATTTT.

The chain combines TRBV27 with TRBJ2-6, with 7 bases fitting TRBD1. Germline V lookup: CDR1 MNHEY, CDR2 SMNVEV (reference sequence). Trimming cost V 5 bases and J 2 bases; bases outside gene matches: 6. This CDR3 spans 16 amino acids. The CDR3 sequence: CASSPETGAGANVLTF. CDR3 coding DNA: TGTGCCAGCAGTCCAGAAACAGGGGCTGGGGCCAACGTCCTGACTTTC.

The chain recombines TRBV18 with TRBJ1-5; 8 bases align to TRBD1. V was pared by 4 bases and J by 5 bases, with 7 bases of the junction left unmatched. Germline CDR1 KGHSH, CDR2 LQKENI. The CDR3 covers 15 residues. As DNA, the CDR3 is TGTGCCAGCTCACAGACCCCAGGGGGCGATCAGCCCCAGCATTTT. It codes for CASSQTPGGDQPQHF.

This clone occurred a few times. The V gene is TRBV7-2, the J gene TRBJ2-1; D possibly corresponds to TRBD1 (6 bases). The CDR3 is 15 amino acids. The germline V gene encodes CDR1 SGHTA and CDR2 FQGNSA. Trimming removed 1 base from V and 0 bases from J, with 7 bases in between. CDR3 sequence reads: CASSLGGGSYNEQFF. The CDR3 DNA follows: TGTGCCAGCAGCTTAGGAGGGGGCTCCTACAATGAGCAGTTCTTC. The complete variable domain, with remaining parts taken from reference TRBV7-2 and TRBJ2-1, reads GAGVSQSPSNKVTEKGKDVELRCDPISGHTALYWYRQSLGQGLEFLIYFQGNSAPDKSGLPSDRFSAERTGGSVSTLTIQRTQQEDSAVYLCASSLGGGSYNEQFFGPGTRLTVL.

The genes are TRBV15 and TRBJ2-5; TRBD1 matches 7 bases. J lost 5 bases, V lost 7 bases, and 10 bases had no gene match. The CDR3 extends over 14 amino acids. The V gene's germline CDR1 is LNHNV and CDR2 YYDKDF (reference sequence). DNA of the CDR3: TGTGCCACCACCGGAAAACAGGGGTTGGAGACCCAGTACTTC. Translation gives CATTGKQGLETQYF.

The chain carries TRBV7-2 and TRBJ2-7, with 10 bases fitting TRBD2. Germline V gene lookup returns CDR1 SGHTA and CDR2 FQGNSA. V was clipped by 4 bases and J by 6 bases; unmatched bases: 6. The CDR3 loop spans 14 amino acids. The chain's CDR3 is CASSSVAGGSEQYF. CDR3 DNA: TGTGCCAGCAGCTCCGTAGCGGGAGGTAGCGAGCAGTACTTC.

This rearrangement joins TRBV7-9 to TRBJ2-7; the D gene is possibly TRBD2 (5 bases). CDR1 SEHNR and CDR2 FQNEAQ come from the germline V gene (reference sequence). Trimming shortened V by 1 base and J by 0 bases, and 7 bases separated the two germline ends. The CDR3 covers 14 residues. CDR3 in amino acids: CASSLEGSSYEQYF. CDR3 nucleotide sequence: TGTGCCAGCAGCTTAGAAGGGAGCTCCTACGAGCAGTACTTC. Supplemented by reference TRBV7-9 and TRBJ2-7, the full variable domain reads DTGVSQNPRHKITKRGQNVTFRCDPISEHNRLYWYRQTLGQGPEFLTYFQNEAQLEKSRLLSDRFSAERPKGSFSTLEIQRTEQGDSAMYLCASSLEGSSYEQYFGPGTRLTVT.